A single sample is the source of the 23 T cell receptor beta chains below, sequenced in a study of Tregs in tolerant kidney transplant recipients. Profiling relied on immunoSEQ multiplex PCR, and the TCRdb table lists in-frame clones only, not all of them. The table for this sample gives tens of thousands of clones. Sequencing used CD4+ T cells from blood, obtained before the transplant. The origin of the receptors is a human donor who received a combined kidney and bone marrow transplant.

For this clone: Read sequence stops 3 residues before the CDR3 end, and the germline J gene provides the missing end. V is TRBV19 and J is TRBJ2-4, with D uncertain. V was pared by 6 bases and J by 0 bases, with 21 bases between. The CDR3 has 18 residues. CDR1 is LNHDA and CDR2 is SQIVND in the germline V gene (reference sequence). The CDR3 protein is CASSASSSRLLAKNIQYF. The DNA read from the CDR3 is TGTGCCAGTAGCGCGTCAAGCTCGCGCTTGTTAGCCAAAAACATT.

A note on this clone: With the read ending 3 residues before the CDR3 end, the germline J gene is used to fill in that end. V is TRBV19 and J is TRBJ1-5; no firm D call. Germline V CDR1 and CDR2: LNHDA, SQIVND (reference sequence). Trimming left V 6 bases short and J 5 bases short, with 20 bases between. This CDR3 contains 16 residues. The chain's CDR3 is CASSLIARSGYQPQHF. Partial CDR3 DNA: TGTGCCAGTAGCTTAATAGCCCGGTCGGGGTATCAGCCC.

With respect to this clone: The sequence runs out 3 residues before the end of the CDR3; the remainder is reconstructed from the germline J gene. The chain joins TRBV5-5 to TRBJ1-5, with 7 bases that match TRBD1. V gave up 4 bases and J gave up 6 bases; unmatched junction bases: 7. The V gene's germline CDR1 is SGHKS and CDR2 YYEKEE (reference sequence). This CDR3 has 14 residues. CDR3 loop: CASSATGEIQPQHF. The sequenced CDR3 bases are TGTGCCAGCAGCGCTACAGGGGAAATTCAGCCC.

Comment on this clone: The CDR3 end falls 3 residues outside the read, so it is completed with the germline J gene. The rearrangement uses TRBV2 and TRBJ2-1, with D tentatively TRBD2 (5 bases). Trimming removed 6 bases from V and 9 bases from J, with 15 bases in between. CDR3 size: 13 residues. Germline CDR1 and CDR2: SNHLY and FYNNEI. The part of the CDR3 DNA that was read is TGTGCCAGCAGCGACGTACTAGTCACTGAG. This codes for CASSDVLVTE. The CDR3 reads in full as CASSDVLVTEQFF.

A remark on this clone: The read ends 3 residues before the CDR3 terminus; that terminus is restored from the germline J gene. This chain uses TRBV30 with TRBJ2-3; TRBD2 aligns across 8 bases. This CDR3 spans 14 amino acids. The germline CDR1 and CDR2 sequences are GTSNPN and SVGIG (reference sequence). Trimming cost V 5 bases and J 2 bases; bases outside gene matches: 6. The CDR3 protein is CAWDYGGDTDTQYF. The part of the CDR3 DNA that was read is TGTGCCTGGGACTACGGGGGGGACACAGATACG. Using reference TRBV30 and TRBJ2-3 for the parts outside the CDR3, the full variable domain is SQTIHQWPATLVQPVGSPLSLECTVEGTSNPNLYWYRQAAGRGLQLLFYSVGIGQISSEVPQNLSASRPQDRQFILSSKKLLLSDSGFYLCAWDYGGDTDTQYFGPGTRLTVL.

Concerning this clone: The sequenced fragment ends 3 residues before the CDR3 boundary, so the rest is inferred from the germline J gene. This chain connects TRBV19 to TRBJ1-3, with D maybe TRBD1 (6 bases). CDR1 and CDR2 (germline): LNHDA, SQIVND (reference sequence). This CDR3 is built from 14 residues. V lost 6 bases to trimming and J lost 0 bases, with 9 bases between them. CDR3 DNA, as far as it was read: TGTGCCAGTAGCACAGGGAGCTCTGGAAACACC. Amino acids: CASSTGSSGNT. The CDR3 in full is CASSTGSSGNTIYF.

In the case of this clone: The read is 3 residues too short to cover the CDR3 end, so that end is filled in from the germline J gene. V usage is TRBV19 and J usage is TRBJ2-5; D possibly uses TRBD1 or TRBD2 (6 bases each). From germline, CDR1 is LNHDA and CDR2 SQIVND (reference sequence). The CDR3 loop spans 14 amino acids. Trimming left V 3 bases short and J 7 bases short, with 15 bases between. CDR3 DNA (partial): TGTGCCAGTAGTATCACAGGGAGGATGGGGACC. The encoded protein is CASSITGRMGT. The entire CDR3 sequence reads CASSITGRMGTQYF.

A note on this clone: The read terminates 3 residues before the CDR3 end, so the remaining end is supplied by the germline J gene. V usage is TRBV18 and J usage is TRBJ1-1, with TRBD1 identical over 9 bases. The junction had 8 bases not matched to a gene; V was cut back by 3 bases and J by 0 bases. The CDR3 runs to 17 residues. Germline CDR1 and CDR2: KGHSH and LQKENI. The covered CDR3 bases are TGTGCCAGCTCACCGCAGGGGACAGGGAGTTTGAACACTGAA. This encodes CASSPQGTGSLNTE. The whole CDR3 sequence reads CASSPQGTGSLNTEAFF.

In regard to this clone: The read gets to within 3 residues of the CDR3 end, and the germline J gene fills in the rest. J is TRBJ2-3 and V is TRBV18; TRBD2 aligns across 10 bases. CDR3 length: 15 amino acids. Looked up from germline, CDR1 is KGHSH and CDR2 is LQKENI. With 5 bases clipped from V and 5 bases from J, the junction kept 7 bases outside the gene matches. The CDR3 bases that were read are TGTGCCAGCTCAACGGTAGCGGGAGGTCAAGATACG. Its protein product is CASSTVAGGQDT. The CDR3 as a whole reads CASSTVAGGQDTQYF.

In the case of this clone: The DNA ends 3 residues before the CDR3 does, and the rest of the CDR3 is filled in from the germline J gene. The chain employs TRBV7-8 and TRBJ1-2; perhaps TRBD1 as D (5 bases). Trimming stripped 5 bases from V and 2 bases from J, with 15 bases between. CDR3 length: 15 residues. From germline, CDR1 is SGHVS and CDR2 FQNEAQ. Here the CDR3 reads CASSPEGTRNYGYTF. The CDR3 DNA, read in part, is TGTGCCAGCAGCCCGGAGGGGACTCGAAACTATGGC.

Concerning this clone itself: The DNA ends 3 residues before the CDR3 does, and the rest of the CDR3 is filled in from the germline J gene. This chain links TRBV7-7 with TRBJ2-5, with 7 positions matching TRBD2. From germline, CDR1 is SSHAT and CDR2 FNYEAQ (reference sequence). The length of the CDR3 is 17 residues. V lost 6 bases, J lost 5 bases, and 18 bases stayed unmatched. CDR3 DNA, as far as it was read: TGTGCCAGCAGTCCCCTGGGGGGGAGGTCAGGTCTGGAGACC. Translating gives CASSPLGGRSGLET. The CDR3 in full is CASSPLGGRSGLETQYF.

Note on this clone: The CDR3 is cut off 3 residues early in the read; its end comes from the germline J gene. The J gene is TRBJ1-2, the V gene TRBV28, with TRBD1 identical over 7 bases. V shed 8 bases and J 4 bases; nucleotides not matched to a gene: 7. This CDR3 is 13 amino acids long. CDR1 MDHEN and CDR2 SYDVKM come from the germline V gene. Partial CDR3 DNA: TGTGCCAGCCGCCTCGGGACAGTCTATGGC. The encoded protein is CASRLGTVYG. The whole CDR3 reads CASRLGTVYGYTF.

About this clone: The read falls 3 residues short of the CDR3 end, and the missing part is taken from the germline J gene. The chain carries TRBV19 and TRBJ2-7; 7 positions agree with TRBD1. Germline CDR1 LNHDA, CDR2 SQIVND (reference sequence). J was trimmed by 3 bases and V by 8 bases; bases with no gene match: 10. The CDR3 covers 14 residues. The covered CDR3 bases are TGTGCCAGTTCCGATCCGGGACAGTACTACGAG. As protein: CASSDPGQYYE. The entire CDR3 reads CASSDPGQYYEQYF.

CDR3 sequence reads: CARSSHRVEAFF. The CDR3 DNA, read in part, is TGTGCCAGAAGCTCCCACAGGGTCGAA. The V and J genes are TRBV5-3 and TRBJ1-1; D might be TRBD1 (6 bases). The observed sequence ends 3 residues before the CDR3 terminus, with the missing tail filled in from the germline J gene. TRBV5-3 belongs to the ORF category, with a function that is uncertain. The CDR3 is 12 residues long.

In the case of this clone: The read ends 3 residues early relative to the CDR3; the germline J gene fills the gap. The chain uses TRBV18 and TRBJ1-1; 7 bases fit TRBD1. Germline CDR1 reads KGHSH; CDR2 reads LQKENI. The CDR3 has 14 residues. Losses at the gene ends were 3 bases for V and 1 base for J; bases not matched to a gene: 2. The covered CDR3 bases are TGTGCCAGCTCACCGGGACAGCCGAACACTGAA. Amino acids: CASSPGQPNTE. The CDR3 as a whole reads CASSPGQPNTEAFF.

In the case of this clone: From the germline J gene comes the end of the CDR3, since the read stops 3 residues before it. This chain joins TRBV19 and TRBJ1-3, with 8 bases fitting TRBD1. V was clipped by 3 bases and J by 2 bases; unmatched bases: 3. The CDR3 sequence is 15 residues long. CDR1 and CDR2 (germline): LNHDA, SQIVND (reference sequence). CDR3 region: CASSIRTGTGNTIYF. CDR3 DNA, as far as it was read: TGTGCCAGTAGTATTCGGACAGGGACTGGAAACACC.

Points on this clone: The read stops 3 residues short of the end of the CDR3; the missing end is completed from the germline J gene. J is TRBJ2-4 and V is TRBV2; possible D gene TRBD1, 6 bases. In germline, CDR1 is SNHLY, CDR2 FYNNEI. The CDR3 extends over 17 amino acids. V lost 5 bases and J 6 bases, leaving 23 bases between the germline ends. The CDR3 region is CASSFQGRGRGRNIQYF. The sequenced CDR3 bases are TGTGCCAGCAGTTTTCAGGGTAGAGGTAGGGGGAGAAACATT.

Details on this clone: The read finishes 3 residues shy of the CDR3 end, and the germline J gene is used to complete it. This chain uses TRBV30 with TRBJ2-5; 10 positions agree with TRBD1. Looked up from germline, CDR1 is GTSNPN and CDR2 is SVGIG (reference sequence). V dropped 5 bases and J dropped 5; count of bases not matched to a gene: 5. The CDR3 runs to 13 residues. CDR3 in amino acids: CAWGTGVGETQYF. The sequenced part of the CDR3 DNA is TGTGCCTGGGGGACAGGGGTGGGGGAGACC.

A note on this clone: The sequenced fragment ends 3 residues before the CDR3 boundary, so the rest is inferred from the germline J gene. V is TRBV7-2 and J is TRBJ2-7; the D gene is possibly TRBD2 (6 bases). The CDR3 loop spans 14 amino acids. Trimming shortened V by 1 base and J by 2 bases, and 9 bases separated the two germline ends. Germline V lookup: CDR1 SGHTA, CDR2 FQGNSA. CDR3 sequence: CASSLGWGAYEQYF. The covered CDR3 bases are TGTGCCAGCAGCTTAGGGTGGGGGGCCTACGAG.

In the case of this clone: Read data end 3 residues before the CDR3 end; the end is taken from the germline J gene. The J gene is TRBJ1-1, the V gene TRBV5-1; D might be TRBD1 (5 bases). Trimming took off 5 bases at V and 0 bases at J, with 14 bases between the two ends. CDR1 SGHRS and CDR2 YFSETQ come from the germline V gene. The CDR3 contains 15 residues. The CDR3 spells CASSSTAAVNTEAFF. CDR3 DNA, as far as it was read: TGCGCCAGCAGTTCGACAGCCGCCGTGAACACTGAA. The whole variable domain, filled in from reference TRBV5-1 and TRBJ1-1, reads KAGVTQTPRYLIKTRGQQVTLSCSPISGHRSVSWYQQTPGQGLQFLFEYFSETQRNKGNFPGRFSGRQFSNSRSEMNVSTLELGDSALYLCASSSTAAVNTEAFFGQGTRLTVV.

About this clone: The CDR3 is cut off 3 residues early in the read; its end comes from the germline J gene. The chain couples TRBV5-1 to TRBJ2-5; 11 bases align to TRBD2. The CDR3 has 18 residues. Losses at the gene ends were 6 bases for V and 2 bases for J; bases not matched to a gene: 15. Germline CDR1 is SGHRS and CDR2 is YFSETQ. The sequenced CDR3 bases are TGCGCCAGCATCAACACATTAGCGGGAGGGCCTAAACAAGAGACC. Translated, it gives CASINTLAGGPKQET. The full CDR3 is CASINTLAGGPKQETQYF.

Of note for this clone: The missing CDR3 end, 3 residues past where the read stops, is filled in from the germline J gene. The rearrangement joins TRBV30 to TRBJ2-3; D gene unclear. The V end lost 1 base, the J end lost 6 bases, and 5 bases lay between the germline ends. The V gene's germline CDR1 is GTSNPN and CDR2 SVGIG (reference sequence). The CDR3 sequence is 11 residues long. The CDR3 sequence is CAWSAADTQYF. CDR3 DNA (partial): TGTGCCTGGAGTGCCGCGGATACG.

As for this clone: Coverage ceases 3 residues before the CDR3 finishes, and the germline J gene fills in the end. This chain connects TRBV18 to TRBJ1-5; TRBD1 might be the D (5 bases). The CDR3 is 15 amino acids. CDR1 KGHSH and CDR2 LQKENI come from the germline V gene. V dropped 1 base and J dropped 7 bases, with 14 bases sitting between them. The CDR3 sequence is CASSPLSGGGQPQHF. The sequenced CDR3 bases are TGTGCCAGCTCACCACTCTCCGGGGGGGGACAGCCC.